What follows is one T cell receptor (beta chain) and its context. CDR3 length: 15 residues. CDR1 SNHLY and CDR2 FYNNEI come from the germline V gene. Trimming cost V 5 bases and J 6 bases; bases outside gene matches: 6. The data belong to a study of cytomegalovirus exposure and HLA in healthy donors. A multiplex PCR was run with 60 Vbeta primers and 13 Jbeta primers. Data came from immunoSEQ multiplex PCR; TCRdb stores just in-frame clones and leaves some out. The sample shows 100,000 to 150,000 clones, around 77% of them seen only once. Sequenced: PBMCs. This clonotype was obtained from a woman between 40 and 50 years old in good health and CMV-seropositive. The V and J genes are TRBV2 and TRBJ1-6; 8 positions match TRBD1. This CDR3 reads CASSRDRSGNSPLHF. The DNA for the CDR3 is TGTGCCAGCAGTAGGGACAGGTCTGGTAATTCACCCCTCCACTTT.